This T cell receptor beta chain is from a study of TIL therapy for anti-PD-1-resistant metastatic lung cancer. Study overall: Median tumor PD-L1 proportion score was roughly 6%. Half of patients were current or former smokers.

Germline loops: CDR1 MNHEY, CDR2 SVGAGI. After removal of 2 bases from V and 2 bases from J, the junction contained 6 bases not matched to a gene. The CDR3 spans 15 residues. Sequencing used immunoSEQ v3. Survey-level samples got approximately 2 million read pairs; deep-level samples got about 5-6.5 million. The protocol was immunoSEQ multiplex PCR, while the TCRdb copy is restricted to in-frame clones and leaves out a portion. This table holds over 10,000 clones, 66% found once. This clone has a handful of counts. The time point is: pre-treatment sample, taken before nivolumab and TIL therapy. Pleural nodules or supraclavicular lymph nodes made up most of the excised metastases sampled. Patients were adults with stage 4 NSCLC.

J is TRBJ2-7 and V is TRBV6-5; 7 bases align to TRBD2. This receptor was obtained from a woman aged 30 to 85 with non-small cell lung cancer. The specimen comprised tumor tissue, sampled at baseline. The CDR3 nucleotides are TGTGCCAGCAGTTACCTGGGGGGGGAAGCCTACGAGCAGTACTTC. Encoded protein: CASSYLGGEAYEQYF.